The 2 T cell receptor beta chains below all came from one sample that was sequenced in a study of technical replicates of blood from several donors. Profiled with immunoSEQ multiplex PCR; TCRdb holds only in-frame clones, not every one. Among roughly 85,000 clones listed, approximately 95% were seen once. Input material: T cells isolated from PBMCs. These TCRs come from a human donor in good health.

The chain links TRBV5-1 to TRBJ2-3, with 15 bases fitting TRBD2. V shed 3 bases and J 5 bases; nucleotides not matched to a gene: 10. This CDR3 is 18 amino acids long. The germline gives CDR1 SGHRS, CDR2 YFSETQ. The CDR3 region has the DNA TGCGCCAGCAGCTGGGGCCCGGGACTAGCGGGGGGAGGAGATACGCAGTATTTT. Amino acids: CASSWGPGLAGGGDTQYF.

V usage is TRBV29-1 and J usage is TRBJ2-7; the match to TRBD1 covers 7 bases. The CDR3 consists of 14 residues. Trimming took 4 bases from V and 0 from J; bases not matched to a gene: 6. The germline gives CDR1 SQVTM, CDR2 ANQGSEA. The CDR3 DNA reads as TGCAGCGTTGGAGGGGGCGAGAGCTCCTACGAGCAGTACTTC. It encodes CSVGGGESSYEQYF.